What follows are 3 T cell receptor beta chains derived from one specimen sequenced in a study of blood T cell repertoires in COVID-19 (TCRdb year 2020). The library was prepared using the immunoSEQ multiplex PCR assay. TCRdb holds this immuneACCESS table with in-frame rearrangements only. Some clones are missing; in checked studies, unresolved V genes explain under half, and the rest has no known cause. Here the sample has 150,000 to 200,000 clones; 76% occur a single time. The ten top clones hold less than 20% of the sample. Input material: PBMCs or T cells enriched from blood (not recorded which). The receptors stem from a woman between 50 and 59 years old with acute COVID-19.

The chain couples TRBV28 to TRBJ1-1; TRBD1 matches 10 bases. J was trimmed by 3 bases and V by 4 bases; bases with no gene match: 2. Per germline, CDR1 MDHEN and CDR2 SYDVKM. The CDR3 contains 14 residues. CDR3 in amino acids: CASSSGTGDTEAFF. CDR3 DNA sequence: TGTGCCAGCAGTTCGGGGACAGGGGACACTGAAGCTTTCTTT.

This clone was seen a few times. J is TRBJ1-1 and V is TRBV7-2; the D gene is possibly TRBD1 (6 bases). The V gene's germline CDR1 is SGHTA and CDR2 FQGNSA. The length of the CDR3 is 15 residues. Trimming took off 6 bases at V and 2 bases at J, with 16 bases between the two ends. This CDR3 reads CASSYRVSGNTEAFF. DNA of the CDR3: TGTGCCAGCAGTTACAGGGTATCGGGTAACACTGAAGCTTTCTTT.

The rearrangement joins TRBV5-6 to TRBJ1-6; 9 nucleotides line up with TRBD1. Germline CDR1 and CDR2: SGHDT and YYEEEE. This CDR3 spans 17 amino acids. V shed 4 bases and J 7 bases; nucleotides not matched to a gene: 12. This chain's CDR3 is CASSPYLQGARNSPLHF. CDR3 bases: TGTGCCAGCAGCCCGTACCTACAGGGGGCGCGGAATTCACCCCTCCACTTT.